This TCR beta chain was recorded in a study of T-cell reconstitution after alpha-beta-depleted transplantation in children. Study-level points and caveats: One year post-transplant, T-cell counts and diversity were largely derived from T cells produced anew. From surviving recipient T cells and thymic progenitors came the high day-60 TCRbeta diversity observed in some patients. Reportedly, only several hundred clones from non-depleted graft cells drove alpha-beta T-cell counts at about two months.

This sample's TCRbeta library carried unique molecular identifier barcodes. Via MiXCR, TCRdb re-called the PCR reads, giving one row per CDR3 protein. The repertoire holds 580,000 or so distinct CDR3 sequences, approximately 22% seen once, with roughly an eighth in the top ten. This clonotype was recorded a few times. Its specificity is not known. V lost 3 bases and J lost 4, with 12 bases in between. This CDR3 is 13 amino acids long. The germline V gene encodes CDR1 SQVTM and CDR2 ANQGSEA. Sequencing was performed on PBMCs, mostly from graft donor cells, taken 360 days after TCRalphabeta/CD19-depleted stem cell transplant. The origin of this receptor is a boy younger than two who had a stem cell transplant for acute myeloid leukemia, so the T cells may come from the graft donor. V usage is TRBV29-1 and J usage is TRBJ1-1, with D perhaps matching TRBD1 (6 bases). CDR3 loop: CSVEGGPVTEAFF. The CDR3 DNA follows: TGCAGCGTTGAGGGGGGGCCGGTCACTGAAGCTTTCTTT. The entire variable domain, with the rest obtained from reference TRBV29-1 and TRBJ1-1, is as follows: SAVISQKPSRDICQRGTSLTIQCQVDSQVTMMFWYRQQPGQSLTLIATANQGSEATYESGFVIDKFPISRPNLTFSTLTVSNMSPEDSSIYLCSVEGGPVTEAFFGQGTRLTVV.